This TCR beta chain is from a study of T cells in Graves' hyperthyroidism and ophthalmopathy. Whole-study findings and limits: Ophthalmopathy was identified by the model a median about 6.8 months ahead of onset.

Using RNA transcripts as the source, TCR beta CDR3 regions were amplified. When the TCR CDR3 underwent first-round RT-PCR, the HTBI primer set was used. A single record per CDR3 protein comes from TCRdb applying MiXCR to the multiplex PCR reads. Here the sample spans 600,000 to 700,000 distinct CDR3 sequences, about 15% being singletons. This clonotype came up many times. Antigen specificity is unknown. CDR3 length: 14 residues. The junction had 5 bases not matched to a gene; V was cut back by 5 bases and J by 7 bases. With duration under 3 months, ophthalmopathy was active: Clinical Activity Score at least 3, NOSPECS at least 4.

This clonotype was obtained from a woman aged 40 to 50 with Graves' ophthalmopathy. Sample: blood. The chain recombines TRBV12-3 or TRBV12-4 with TRBJ1-5; TRBD1 agrees at 10 bases. The CDR3 here is CASSPTGGRQPQHF. CDR3 bases: TGTGCCAGCAGTCCGACAGGGGGCAGGCAGCCCCAGCATTTT.